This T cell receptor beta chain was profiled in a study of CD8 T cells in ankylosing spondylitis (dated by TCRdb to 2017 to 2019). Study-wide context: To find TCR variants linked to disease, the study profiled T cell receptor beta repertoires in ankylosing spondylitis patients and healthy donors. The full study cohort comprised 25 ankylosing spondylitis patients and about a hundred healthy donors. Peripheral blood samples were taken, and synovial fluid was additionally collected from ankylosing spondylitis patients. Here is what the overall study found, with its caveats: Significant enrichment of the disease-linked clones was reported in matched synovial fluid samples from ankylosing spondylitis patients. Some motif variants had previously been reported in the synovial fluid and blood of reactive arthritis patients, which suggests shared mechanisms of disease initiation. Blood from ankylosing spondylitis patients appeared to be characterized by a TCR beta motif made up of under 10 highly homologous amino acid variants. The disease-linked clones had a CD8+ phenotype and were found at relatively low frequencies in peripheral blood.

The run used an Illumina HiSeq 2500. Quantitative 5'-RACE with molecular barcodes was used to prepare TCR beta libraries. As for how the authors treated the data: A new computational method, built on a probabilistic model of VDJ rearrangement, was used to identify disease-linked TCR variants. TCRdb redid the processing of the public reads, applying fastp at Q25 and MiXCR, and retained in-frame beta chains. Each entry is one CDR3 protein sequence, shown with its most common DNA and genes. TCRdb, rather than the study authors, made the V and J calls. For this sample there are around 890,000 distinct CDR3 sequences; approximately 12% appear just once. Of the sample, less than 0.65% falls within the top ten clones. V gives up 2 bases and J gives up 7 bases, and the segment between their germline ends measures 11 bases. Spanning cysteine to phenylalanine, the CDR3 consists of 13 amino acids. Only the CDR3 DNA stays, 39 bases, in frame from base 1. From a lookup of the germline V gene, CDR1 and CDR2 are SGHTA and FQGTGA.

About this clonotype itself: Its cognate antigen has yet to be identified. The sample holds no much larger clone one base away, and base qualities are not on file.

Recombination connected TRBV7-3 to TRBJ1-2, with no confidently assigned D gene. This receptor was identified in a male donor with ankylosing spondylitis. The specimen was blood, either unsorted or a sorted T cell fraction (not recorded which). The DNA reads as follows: TGTGCCAGCAGCTTAGAGGGAACAGTTGGCTACACCTTC. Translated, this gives CASSLEGTVGYTF.